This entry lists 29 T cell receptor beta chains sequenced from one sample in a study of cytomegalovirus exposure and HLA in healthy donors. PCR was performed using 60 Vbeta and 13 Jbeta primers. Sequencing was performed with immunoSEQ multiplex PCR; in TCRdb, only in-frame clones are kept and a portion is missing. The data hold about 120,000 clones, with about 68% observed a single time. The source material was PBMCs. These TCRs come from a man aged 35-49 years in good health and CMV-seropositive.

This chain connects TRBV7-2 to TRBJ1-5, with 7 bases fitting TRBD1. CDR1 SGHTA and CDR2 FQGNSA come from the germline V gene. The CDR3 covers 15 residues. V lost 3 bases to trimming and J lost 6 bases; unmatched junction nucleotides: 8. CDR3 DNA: TGTGCCAGCAGCTTTGACAGGGAAAAAGGTCAGCCCCAGCATTTT. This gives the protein CASSFDREKGQPQHF. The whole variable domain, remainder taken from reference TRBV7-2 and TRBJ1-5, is GAGVSQSPSNKVTEKGKDVELRCDPISGHTALYWYRQSLGQGLEFLIYFQGNSAPDKSGLPSDRFSAERTGGSVSTLTIQRTQQEDSAVYLCASSFDREKGQPQHFGDGTRLSIL.

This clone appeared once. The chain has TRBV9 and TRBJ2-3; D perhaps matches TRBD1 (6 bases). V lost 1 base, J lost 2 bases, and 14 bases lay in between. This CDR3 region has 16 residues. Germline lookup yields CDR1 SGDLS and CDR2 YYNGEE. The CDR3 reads CASSVNGQGSTDTQYF. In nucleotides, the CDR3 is TGTGCCAGCAGCGTAAATGGGCAGGGGTCCACAGATACGCAGTATTTT. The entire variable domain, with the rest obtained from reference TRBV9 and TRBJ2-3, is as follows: DSGVTQTPKHLITATGQRVTLRCSPRSGDLSVYWYQQSLDQGLQFLIQYYNGEERAKGNILERFSAQQFPDLHSELNLSSLELGDSALYFCASSVNGQGSTDTQYFGPGTRLTVL.

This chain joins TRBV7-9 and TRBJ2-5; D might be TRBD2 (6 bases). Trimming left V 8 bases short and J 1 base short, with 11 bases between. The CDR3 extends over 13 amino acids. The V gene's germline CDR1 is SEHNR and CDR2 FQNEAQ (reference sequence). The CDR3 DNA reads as TGTGCCAGCGGGGGACTGAGCCAAGAGACCCAGTACTTC. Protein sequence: CASGGLSQETQYF.

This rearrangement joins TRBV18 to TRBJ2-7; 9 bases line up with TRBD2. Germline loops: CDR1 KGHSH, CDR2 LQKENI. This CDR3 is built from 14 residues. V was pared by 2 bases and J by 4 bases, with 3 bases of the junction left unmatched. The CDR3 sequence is CASSPGLARYEQYF. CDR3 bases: TGTGCCAGCTCACCAGGACTAGCGAGATACGAGCAGTACTTC.

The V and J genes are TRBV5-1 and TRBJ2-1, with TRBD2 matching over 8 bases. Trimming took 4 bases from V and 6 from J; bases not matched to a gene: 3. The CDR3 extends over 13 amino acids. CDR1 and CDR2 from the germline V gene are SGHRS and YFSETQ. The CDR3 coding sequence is TGCGCCAGCAGCCCCGGGACTAGCAATGAGCAGTTCTTC. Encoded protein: CASSPGTSNEQFF.

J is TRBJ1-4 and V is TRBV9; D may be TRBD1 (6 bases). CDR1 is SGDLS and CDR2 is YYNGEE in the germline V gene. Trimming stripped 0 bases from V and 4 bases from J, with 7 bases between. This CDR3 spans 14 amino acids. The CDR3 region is CASSVAGDNEKLFF. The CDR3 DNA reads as TGTGCCAGCAGCGTAGCAGGGGATAATGAAAAACTGTTTTTT.

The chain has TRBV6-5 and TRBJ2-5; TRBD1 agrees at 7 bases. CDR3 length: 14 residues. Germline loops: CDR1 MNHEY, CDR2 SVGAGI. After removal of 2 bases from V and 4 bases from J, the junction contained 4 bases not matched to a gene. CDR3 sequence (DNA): TGTGCCAGCAGTTACAACCGGGACAGAGAGACCCAGTACTTC. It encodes CASSYNRDRETQYF.

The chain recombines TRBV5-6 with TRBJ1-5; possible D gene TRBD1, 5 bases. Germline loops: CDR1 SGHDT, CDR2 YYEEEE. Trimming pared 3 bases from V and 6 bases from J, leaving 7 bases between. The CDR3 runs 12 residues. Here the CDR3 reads CASSSDSQPQHF. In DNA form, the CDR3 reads TGTGCCAGCAGCTCCGACAGTCAGCCCCAGCATTTT.

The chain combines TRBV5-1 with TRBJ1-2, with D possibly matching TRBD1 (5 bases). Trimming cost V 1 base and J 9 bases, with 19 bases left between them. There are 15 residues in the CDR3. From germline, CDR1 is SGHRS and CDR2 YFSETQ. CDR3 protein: CASSLSAFRGDRYTF. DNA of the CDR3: TGCGCCAGCAGCTTGTCGGCATTTCGGGGGGACCGCTACACCTTC.

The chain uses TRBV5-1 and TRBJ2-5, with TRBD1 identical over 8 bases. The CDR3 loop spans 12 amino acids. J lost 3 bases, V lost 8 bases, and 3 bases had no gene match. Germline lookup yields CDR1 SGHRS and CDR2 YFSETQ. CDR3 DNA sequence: TGCGCCAGTGCGGGACAGGAAGAGACCCAGTACTTC. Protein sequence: CASAGQEETQYF. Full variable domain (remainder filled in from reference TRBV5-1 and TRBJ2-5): KAGVTQTPRYLIKTRGQQVTLSCSPISGHRSVSWYQQTPGQGLQFLFEYFSETQRNKGNFPGRFSGRQFSNSRSEMNVSTLELGDSALYLCASAGQEETQYFGPGTRLLVL.

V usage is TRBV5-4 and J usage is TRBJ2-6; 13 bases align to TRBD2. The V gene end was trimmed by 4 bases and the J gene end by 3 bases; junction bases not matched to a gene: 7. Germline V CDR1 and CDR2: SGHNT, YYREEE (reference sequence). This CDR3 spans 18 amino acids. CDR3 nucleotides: TGTGCCAGCAGCCCGGGACTAGCGGGAACGGGTGGGGCCAACGTCCTGACTTTC. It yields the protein CASSPGLAGTGGANVLTF.

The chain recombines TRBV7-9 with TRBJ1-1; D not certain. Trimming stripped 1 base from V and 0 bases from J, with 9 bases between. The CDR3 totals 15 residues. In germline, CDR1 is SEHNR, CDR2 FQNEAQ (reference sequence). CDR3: CASSLVGSLNTEAFF. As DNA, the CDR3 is TGTGCCAGCAGCTTAGTGGGCAGTCTGAACACTGAAGCTTTCTTT.

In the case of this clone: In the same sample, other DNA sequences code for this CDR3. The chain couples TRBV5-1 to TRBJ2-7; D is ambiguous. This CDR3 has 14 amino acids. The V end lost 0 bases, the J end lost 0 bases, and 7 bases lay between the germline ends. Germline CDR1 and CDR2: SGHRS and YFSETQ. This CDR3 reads CASSLDRASYEQYF. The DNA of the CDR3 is TGCGCCAGCAGCTTGGATAGAGCCTCCTACGAGCAGTACTTC. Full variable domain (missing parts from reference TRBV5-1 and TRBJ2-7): KAGVTQTPRYLIKTRGQQVTLSCSPISGHRSVSWYQQTPGQGLQFLFEYFSETQRNKGNFPGRFSGRQFSNSRSEMNVSTLELGDSALYLCASSLDRASYEQYFGPGTRLTVT.

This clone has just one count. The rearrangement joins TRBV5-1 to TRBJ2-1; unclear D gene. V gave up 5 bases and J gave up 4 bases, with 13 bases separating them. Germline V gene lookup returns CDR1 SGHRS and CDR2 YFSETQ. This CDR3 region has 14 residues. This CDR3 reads CASSLSRQYNEQFF. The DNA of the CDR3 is TGCGCCAGCAGTTTGTCTCGACAATACAATGAGCAGTTCTTC.

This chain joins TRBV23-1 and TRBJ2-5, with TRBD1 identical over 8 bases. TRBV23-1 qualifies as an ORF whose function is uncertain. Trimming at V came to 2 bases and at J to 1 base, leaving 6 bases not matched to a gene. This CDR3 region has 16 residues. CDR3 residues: CASSQGQGWRQETQYF. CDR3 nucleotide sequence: TGCGCCAGCAGTCAAGGACAGGGTTGGCGCCAAGAGACCCAGTACTTC.

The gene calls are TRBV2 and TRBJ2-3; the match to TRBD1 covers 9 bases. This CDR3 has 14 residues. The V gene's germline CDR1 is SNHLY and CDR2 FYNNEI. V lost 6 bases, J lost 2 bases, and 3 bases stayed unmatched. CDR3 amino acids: CASSRDRATDTQYF. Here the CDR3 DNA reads TGTGCCAGCAGCCGGGACAGGGCCACAGATACGCAGTATTTT.

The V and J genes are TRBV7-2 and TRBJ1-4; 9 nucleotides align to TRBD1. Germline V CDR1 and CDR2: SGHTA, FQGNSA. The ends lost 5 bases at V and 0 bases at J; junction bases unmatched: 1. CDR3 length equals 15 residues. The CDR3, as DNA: TGTGCCAGCAGCCGACAGGGGGCAACTAATGAAAAACTGTTTTTT. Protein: CASSRQGATNEKLFF.

The CDR3 coding sequence is TGTGCCAGCACTCATCAGCCCAGGGCTGGGGCCAACGTCCTGACTTTC. Its translation is CASTHQPRAGANVLTF. The chain recombines TRBV5-4 with TRBJ2-6, with a possible D match to TRBD1 (5 bases). Per germline, CDR1 SGHNT and CDR2 YYREEE (reference sequence). The CDR3 has 16 amino acids. The V gene lost 6 bases and the J gene lost 2 bases, with 15 bases spanning the gap.

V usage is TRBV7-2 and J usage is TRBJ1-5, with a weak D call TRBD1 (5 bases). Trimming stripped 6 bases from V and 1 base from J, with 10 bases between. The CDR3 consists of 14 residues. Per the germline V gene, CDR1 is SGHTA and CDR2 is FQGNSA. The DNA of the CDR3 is TGTGCCAGCAGACGCGGGACGAGCAATCAGCCCCAGCATTTT. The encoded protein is CASRRGTSNQPQHF.

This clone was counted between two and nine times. The CDR3 DNA sequence: TGTGCCAGCAAATGGACTAGCGGGGGCCACAATGAGCAGTTCTTC. Amino acid sequence: CASKWTSGGHNEQFF. The chain is built from TRBV2 and TRBJ2-1, with TRBD2 matching over 13 bases. Trimming cost V 7 bases and J 5 bases; bases outside gene matches: 5. The CDR3 totals 15 residues. Germline CDR1 reads SNHLY; CDR2 reads FYNNEI.

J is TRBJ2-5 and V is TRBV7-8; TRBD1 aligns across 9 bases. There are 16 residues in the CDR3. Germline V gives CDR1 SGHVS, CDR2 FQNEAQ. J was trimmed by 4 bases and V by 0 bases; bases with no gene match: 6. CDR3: CASSLATGGAGETQYF. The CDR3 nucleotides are TGTGCCAGCAGCTTAGCCACAGGGGGCGCGGGAGAGACCCAGTACTTC.

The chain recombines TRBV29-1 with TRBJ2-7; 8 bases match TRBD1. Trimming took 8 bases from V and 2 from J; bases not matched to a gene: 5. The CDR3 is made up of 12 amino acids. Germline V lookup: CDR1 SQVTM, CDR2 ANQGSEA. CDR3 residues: CSTGTGPYEQYF. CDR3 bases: TGCAGCACCGGGACAGGCCCCTACGAGCAGTACTTC.

The CDR3 bases are TGCGCCAGCAGCTTGGGACAGGAGGTCACCTACGAGCAGTACTTC. It is translated as CASSLGQEVTYEQYF. J is TRBJ2-7 and V is TRBV5-1; tentative D call: TRBD1 (6 bases). Per the germline V gene, CDR1 is SGHRS and CDR2 is YFSETQ. V lost 0 bases and J 2 bases, leaving 12 bases between the germline ends. The CDR3 totals 15 residues.

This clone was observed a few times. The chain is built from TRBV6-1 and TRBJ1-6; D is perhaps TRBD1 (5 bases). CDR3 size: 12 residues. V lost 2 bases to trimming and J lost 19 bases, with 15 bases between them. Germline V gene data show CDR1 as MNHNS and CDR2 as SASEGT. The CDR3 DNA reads TGTGCCAGCAGTGAAATCCGACAGTATTTTCACTTT. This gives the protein CASSEIRQYFHF.

The DNA of the CDR3 is TGTGCCAGCAGTGACGGAGCCGTTGGCGGCATTCAGTACTTC. Its translation is CASSDGAVGGIQYF. The rearrangement joins TRBV2 to TRBJ2-4; D is unresolved. Germline CDR1 reads SNHLY; CDR2 reads FYNNEI. The CDR3 spans 14 residues. V was trimmed by 3 bases and J by 9 bases, leaving 15 bases between them.

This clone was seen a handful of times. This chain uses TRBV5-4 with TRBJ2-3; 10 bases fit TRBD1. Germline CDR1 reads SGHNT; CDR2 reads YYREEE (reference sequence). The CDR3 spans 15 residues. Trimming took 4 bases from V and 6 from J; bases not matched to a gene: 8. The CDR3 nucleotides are TGTGCCAGCAGCCCCGGGACAGGGGCCACGGATACGCAGTATTTT. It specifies CASSPGTGATDTQYF.

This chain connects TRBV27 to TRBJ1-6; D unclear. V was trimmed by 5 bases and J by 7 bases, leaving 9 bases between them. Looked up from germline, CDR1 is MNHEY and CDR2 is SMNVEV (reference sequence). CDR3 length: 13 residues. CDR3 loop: CASSPRRNSPLHF. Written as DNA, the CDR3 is TGTGCCAGCAGTCCTCGGAGAAATTCACCCCTCCACTTT.

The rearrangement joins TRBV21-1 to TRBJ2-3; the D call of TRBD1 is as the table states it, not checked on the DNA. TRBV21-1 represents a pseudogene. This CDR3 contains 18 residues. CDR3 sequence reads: CASSLYPGQGGGTDTQYF. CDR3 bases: TGTGCCAGCAGCCTCTACCCGGGACAGGGTGGGGGCACAGATACGCAGTATTTT.

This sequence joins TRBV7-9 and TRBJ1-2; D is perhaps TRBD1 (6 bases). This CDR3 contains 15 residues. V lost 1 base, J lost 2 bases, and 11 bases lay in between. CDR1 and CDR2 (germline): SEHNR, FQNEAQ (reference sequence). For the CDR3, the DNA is TGTGCCAGCAGCTTAGAGACAGGAGTAAACTATGGCTACACCTTC. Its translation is CASSLETGVNYGYTF.